The 31 T cell receptor beta chains listed next were all sequenced from one sample in a study of T cells in Graves' hyperthyroidism and ophthalmopathy. TCR beta CDR3 region amplification was performed from RNA transcripts. A first-round RT-PCR of the TCR CDR3 used the HTBI primer set. TCRdb ran MiXCR on the multiplex PCR reads and lists one entry per CDR3 protein. Among about 570,000 distinct CDR3 sequences listed, roughly 46% were seen once. The material sequenced was peripheral blood or thyroid tissue (not recorded which). Source of these receptors: an adult woman with Graves' disease, either hyperthyroidism or ophthalmopathy (not recorded which).

The chain recombines TRBV24-1 with TRBJ2-5; no firm D call. This CDR3 has 12 amino acids. The V gene lost 1 base and the J gene lost 5 bases, with 4 bases spanning the gap. Germline CDR1 is KGHDR and CDR2 is SFDVKD. The CDR3 region has the DNA TGTGCCACCAGTGATTTTTACGAGACCCAGTACTTC. It is translated as CATSDFYETQYF.

This clonotype was counted between two and nine times. The rearrangement uses TRBV7-6 and TRBJ1-2; 11 bases are shared with TRBD1. There are 12 residues in the CDR3. V shed 8 bases, J shed 12 bases, and the junction held 8 bases outside the gene matches. Germline V CDR1 and CDR2: SGHVS, FNYEAQ. The CDR3 sequence: CASGTGGSGNTF. DNA for the CDR3: TGTGCCAGCGGGACAGGGGGGTCTGGAAACACCTTC.

As concerns this clonotype: One end of the junction fails to match germline, which may point to a read error. This chain connects TRBV7-9 to TRBJ2-5; D possibly corresponds to TRBD2 (6 bases). The CDR3 runs 15 residues. From germline, CDR1 is SEHNR and CDR2 FQNEAQ (reference sequence). CDR3 sequence reads: CASSHHRLVKETQYF. The CDR3 coding sequence is TGCGCCAGCAGCCACCACCGACTAGTGAAAGAGACCCAGTACTTC.

This clonotype was counted many times. The V call is TRBV10-3, the J call TRBJ2-2, with D unclear. V was shortened by 6 bases and J by 4 bases, with 9 bases between the two germline ends. This CDR3 is 13 amino acids long. From germline, CDR1 is ENHRY and CDR2 SYGVKD. CDR3 region: CAIRAATTGELFF. Here the CDR3 DNA reads TGTGCCATCAGGGCCGCTACCACCGGGGAGCTGTTTTTT.

The genes are TRBV7-2 and TRBJ1-5, with TRBD1 as a possible D gene (5 bases). The CDR3 length is 13 residues. V lost 6 bases, J lost 6 bases, and 12 bases lay in between. Germline assignment: CDR1 SGHTA and CDR2 FQGNSA. In DNA form, the CDR3 reads TGTGCCAGCAGGGTGGGGGTAGCTCAGCCCCAGCATTTT. Translating it yields CASRVGVAQPQHF.

This clonotype appeared a few times. The J gene is TRBJ1-6, the V gene TRBV7-9, with D possibly TRBD1 on 5 matching bases. V lost 5 bases to trimming and J lost 3 bases, with 14 bases between them. This CDR3 contains 16 residues. Per the germline V gene, CDR1 is SEHNR and CDR2 is FQNEAQ (reference sequence). This CDR3 reads CASSPGTAIYNSPLHF. The CDR3 DNA follows: TGTGCCAGCAGCCCCGGGACGGCGATCTATAATTCACCCCTCCACTTT. Complete variable domain (other parts from reference TRBV7-9 and TRBJ1-6): DTGVSQNPRHKITKRGQNVTFRCDPISEHNRLYWYRQTLGQGPEFLTYFQNEAQLEKSRLLSDRFSAERPKGSFSTLEIQRTEQGDSAMYLCASSPGTAIYNSPLHFGNGTRLTVT.

This clonotype was observed a few times. This chain links TRBV7-3 with TRBJ1-1; D is undetermined. The V gene's germline CDR1 is SGHTA and CDR2 FQGTGA. There are 14 residues in the CDR3. V was pared by 5 bases and J by 1 base, with 11 bases between. CDR3 amino acids: CASSLRRSNTEAFF. Written as DNA, the CDR3 is TGTGCCAGCAGCCTAAGACGGTCGAACACTGAAGCTTTCTTT.

V usage is TRBV10-3 and J usage is TRBJ1-3; no reliable D call. The V gene lost 4 bases and the J gene lost 2 bases, with 12 bases spanning the gap. The CDR3 spans 15 residues. Per germline, CDR1 ENHRY and CDR2 SYGVKD. CDR3 DNA sequence: TGTGCCATCAGTGCTAGCAAGGCGGCTGGAAACACCATATATTTT. This translates into CAISASKAAGNTIYF.

This chain connects TRBV19 to TRBJ1-1; TRBD1 matches 10 bases. The CDR3 runs to 15 residues. Germline V lookup: CDR1 LNHDA, CDR2 SQIVND (reference sequence). J was trimmed by 5 bases and V by 5 bases; bases with no gene match: 8. CDR3 region: CASSSPRDRGTEAFF. In DNA, the CDR3 is TGTGCCAGTAGTTCACCCCGGGACAGGGGAACTGAAGCTTTCTTT. The full variable domain, completed using reference TRBV19 and TRBJ1-1, is DGGITQSPKYLFRKEGQNVTLSCEQNLNHDAMYWYRQDPGQGLRLIYYSQIVNDFQKGDIAEGYSVSREKKESFPLTVTSAQKNPTAFYLCASSSPRDRGTEAFFGQGTRLTVV.

The gene calls are TRBV20-1 and TRBJ2-5; TRBD1 agrees at 7 bases. CDR3 length equals 13 residues. The ends lost 5 bases at V and 1 base at J; junction bases unmatched: 4. The germline V gene has CDR1 DFQATT and CDR2 SNEGSKA (reference sequence). The CDR3 nucleotides read TGCAGTGCTGTACAGGGGATCCAAGAGACCCAGTACTTC. Translating gives CSAVQGIQETQYF.

This clonotype was detected a few times. A much more abundant neighbour one base away suggests this may be a read error. The chain is built from TRBV9 and TRBJ2-2, with a weak D call TRBD2 (5 bases). The CDR3 extends over 13 amino acids. The germline V gene has CDR1 SGDLS and CDR2 YYNGEE. The CDR3: CASSPRFSGELSF. The CDR3 nucleotides read TGTGCCAGCAGCCCTAGGTTCTCCGGGGAGCTGTCTTTT. The variable domain in full, completed from reference TRBV9 and TRBJ2-2, reads DSGVTQTPKHLITATGQRVTLRCSPRSGDLSVYWYQQSLDQGLQFLIQYYNGEERAKGNILERFSAQQFPDLHSELNLSSLELGDSALYFCASSPRFSGELSFGEGSRLTVL.

The chain is built from TRBV15 and TRBJ2-2; 8 positions match TRBD1. This CDR3 contains 16 residues. Trimming cost V 3 bases and J 2 bases; bases outside gene matches: 5. Germline V CDR1 and CDR2: LNHNV, YYDKDF (reference sequence). CDR3 coding DNA: TGTGCCACCAGCAGGAACACAGGGGGTAACACCGGGGAGCTGTTTTTT. Translation: CATSRNTGGNTGELFF.

The J gene is TRBJ1-1, the V gene TRBV19, with D tentatively TRBD1 (6 bases). Trimming shortened V by 7 bases and J by 6 bases, and 27 bases separated the two germline ends. The germline V gene encodes CDR1 LNHDA and CDR2 SQIVND (reference sequence). The CDR3 is 17 residues long. CDR3 nucleotides: TGTGCCAGTACCGTGGGGGCAGTGGCTTCCACTTACCCTGAAGCTTTCTTT. Protein sequence: CASTVGAVASTYPEAFF.

This clonotype has just a few counts. The chain carries TRBV30 and TRBJ2-2, with D hard to call. The CDR3 is 14 amino acids. Trimming shortened V by 3 bases and J by 5 bases, and 13 bases separated the two germline ends. Germline V gene sequence: CDR1 GTSNPN, CDR2 SVGIG (reference sequence). As DNA, the CDR3 is TGTGCCTGGAGCCCCCGGGCCTCGACCGGGGAGCTGTTTTTT. Protein sequence: CAWSPRASTGELFF.

The chain carries TRBV25-1 and TRBJ2-5, with D unclear. The ends were cut back, 3 bases at V and 5 bases at J, with 19 bases in the middle. Germline V CDR1 and CDR2: MGHDK, SYGVNS. The CDR3 sequence is 16 residues long. In nucleotides, the CDR3 is TGTGCCAGCAGTGAGGAATCCAGAATAATAGGGGAGACCCAGTACTTC. Protein product: CASSEESRIIGETQYF.

The chain links TRBV20-1 to TRBJ2-2; possibly TRBD1 for D (6 bases). The V and J ends lost 1 base and 6 bases respectively, with 12 bases between them. Germline lookup yields CDR1 DFQATT and CDR2 SNEGSKA (reference sequence). The CDR3 has 14 amino acids. In DNA form, the CDR3 reads TGCAGTGCTAGAGGAGTCAGGGGTTCCGGGGAGCTGTTTTTT. Translation gives CSARGVRGSGELFF.

Concerning this clonotype: Germline is not matched at one junction end, which may reflect a read error. The CDR3 sequence: CASSQDHGGRETQHF. DNA for the CDR3: TGCGCCAGCAGCCAAGATCATGGGGGGAGAGAGACCCAGCATTTT. The chain links TRBV7-2 to TRBJ1-5, with a possible D match to TRBD1 (5 bases). The CDR3 length is 15 residues. Germline V gene sequence: CDR1 SGHTA, CDR2 FQGNSA.

The chain has TRBV7-9 and TRBJ1-2; D not certain. CDR1 and CDR2 (germline): SEHNR, FQNEAQ (reference sequence). V was shortened by 4 bases and J by 2 bases, with 8 bases between the two germline ends. This CDR3 region has 13 residues. The CDR3: CASSSSGNYGYTF. The CDR3 DNA reads TGTGCCAGCAGCTCGTCAGGAAACTATGGCTACACCTTC. The full variable domain, with the rest looked up from reference TRBV7-9 and TRBJ1-2, is DTGVSQNPRHKITKRGQNVTFRCDPISEHNRLYWYRQTLGQGPEFLTYFQNEAQLEKSRLLSDRFSAERPKGSFSTLEIQRTEQGDSAMYLCASSSSGNYGYTFGSGTRLTVV.

This clonotype came up many times. V usage is TRBV6-5 and J usage is TRBJ1-2; 8 nucleotides align to TRBD1. Germline V CDR1 and CDR2: MNHEY, SVGAGI. The CDR3 has 13 residues. The V segment lost 5 bases and the J segment 4 bases; nucleotides outside the gene matches: 3. The CDR3 is CASSRDRGYGYTF. CDR3 in DNA: TGTGCCAGCAGTCGCGACAGGGGCTATGGCTACACCTTC.

This clonotype has ten or more counts. The gene calls are TRBV27 and TRBJ1-6; a possible D gene is TRBD1 (6 bases). The CDR3 extends over 16 amino acids. Germline CDR1 MNHEY, CDR2 SMNVEV (reference sequence). Trimming removed 2 bases at V and 8 bases at J, with 16 bases between. CDR3 amino acids: CASSLPRTVGDSPLHF. For the CDR3, the DNA is TGTGCCAGCAGTTTACCGAGGACAGTCGGTGATTCACCCCTCCACTTT.

The V gene is TRBV12-3 or TRBV12-4, the J gene TRBJ2-2, with a possible D match to TRBD2 (6 bases). This CDR3 spans 14 amino acids. Trimming pared 6 bases from V and 4 bases from J, leaving 12 bases between. The CDR3, as DNA: TGTGCCAGCAGAGGAGGGACGGTCACCGGGGAGCTGTTTTTT. This codes for CASRGGTVTGELFF.

As to this clonotype: A much more abundant neighbour one base away suggests this may be a read error. V gene TRBV12-3 or TRBV12-4 combines with J gene TRBJ2-7; 7 positions match TRBD2. The CDR3 length is 14 residues. The CDR3 protein is CANSFGTSAYEQYF. The CDR3 coding sequence is TGTGCCAACAGTTTCGGCACTAGCGCCTACGAGCAGTACTTC.

The V gene is TRBV7-6, the J gene TRBJ1-1; D is ambiguous. V dropped 7 bases and J dropped 3 bases, with 12 bases sitting between them. Germline values: CDR1 SGHVS, CDR2 FNYEAQ. The CDR3 length is 13 residues. This CDR3 is CASMLSEYTEAFF. In DNA form, the CDR3 reads TGTGCCAGCATGCTATCAGAATACACTGAAGCTTTCTTT. The full variable domain, with the rest looked up from reference TRBV7-6 and TRBJ1-1, is GAGVSQSPRYKVTKRGQDVALRCDPISGHVSLYWYRQALGQGPEFLTYFNYEAQQDKSGLPNDRFSAERPEGSISTLTIQRTEQRDSAMYRCASMLSEYTEAFFGQGTRLTVV.

The V and J genes are TRBV20-1 and TRBJ2-5, with a possible D match to TRBD1 (5 bases). The length of the CDR3 is 12 residues. Deletions cut 1 base from V and 9 bases from J, with 12 bases between. The germline gives CDR1 DFQATT, CDR2 SNEGSKA (reference sequence). CDR3 sequence: CSARGSQGAQYF. CDR3 nucleotide sequence: TGCAGTGCTAGAGGATCGCAAGGGGCCCAGTACTTC.

CDR3 sequence (DNA): TGTGCCAGCAGCAGACGACAGGGAAGAAGGGAAAAACTGTTTTTT. Translated, it gives CASSRRQGRREKLFF. The chain links TRBV7-9 to TRBJ1-4, with 7 bases lining up with TRBD1. With V trimmed by 5 bases and J by 8 bases, 11 bases remained unmatched. In germline, CDR1 is SEHNR, CDR2 FQNEAQ (reference sequence). CDR3 length equals 15 residues. Supplemented by reference TRBV7-9 and TRBJ1-4, the full variable domain reads DTGVSQNPRHKITKRGQNVTFRCDPISEHNRLYWYRQTLGQGPEFLTYFQNEAQLEKSRLLSDRFSAERPKGSFSTLEIQRTEQGDSAMYLCASSRRQGRREKLFFGSGTQLSVL.

J is TRBJ1-1 and V is TRBV5-4, with D uncertain. Trimming cost V 0 bases and J 11 bases, with 11 bases left between them. Germline V lookup: CDR1 SGHNT, CDR2 YYREEE (reference sequence). The CDR3 runs 12 residues. The CDR3 reads CASSLDNKAAFF. The CDR3 DNA reads as TGTGCCAGCAGCTTGGACAACAAGGCTGCTTTCTTT.

V is TRBV15 and J is TRBJ1-5; D is unclear. Per germline, CDR1 LNHNV and CDR2 YYDKDF (reference sequence). The CDR3 is made up of 17 amino acids. Trimming stripped 3 bases from V and 4 bases from J, with 19 bases between. The CDR3 nucleotides are TGTGCCACCAGCAGCGCAAAACTCCCATTGGGGAATCAGCCCCAGCATTTT. This codes for CATSSAKLPLGNQPQHF.

This clonotype was picked up many times. This chain links TRBV7-9 with TRBJ2-7, with 8 bases lining up with TRBD2. This CDR3 is 15 amino acids long. The trim removed 5 bases at V and 2 bases at J, leaving 8 bases unmatched. Germline V CDR1 and CDR2: SEHNR, FQNEAQ (reference sequence). CDR3 loop: CASSARAGETYEQYF. DNA of the CDR3: TGTGCCAGCAGCGCACGAGCGGGAGAAACCTACGAGCAGTACTTC.

The rearrangement joins TRBV29-1 to TRBJ2-5; D may be TRBD1 (5 bases). V was cut by 7 bases and J by 2 bases, with 11 bases left in between. The CDR3 loop spans 12 amino acids. Germline lookup yields CDR1 SQVTM and CDR2 ANQGSEA. CDR3 coding DNA: TGCAGCGCATGGGGCCAACAAGAGACCCAGTACTTC. Translating gives CSAWGQQETQYF.

This chain uses TRBV11-2 with TRBJ2-7; TRBD1 aligns across 10 bases. CDR1 is SGHAT, CDR2 FQNNGV, per germline. V shed 1 base, J shed 4 bases, and the junction held 7 bases outside the gene matches. CDR3 length: 16 amino acids. The chain's CDR3 is CASSLGLGQGSYEQYF. In DNA, the CDR3 is TGTGCCAGCAGCTTAGGCCTGGGACAGGGGTCGTACGAGCAGTACTTC.

This clonotype has a handful of counts. The chain has TRBV4-1 and TRBJ2-2, with 8 nucleotides matching TRBD2. The germline V gene has CDR1 MGHRA and CDR2 YSYEKL. The CDR3 has 18 residues. V trimming: 4 bases; J trimming: 0 bases; junction bases outside the gene matches: 10. The CDR3 nucleotides read TGCGCCAGCAGCCTTACTCCCATAGCGGGATCGAACACCGGGGAGCTGTTTTTT. As protein: CASSLTPIAGSNTGELFF.